Shown below are 2 T cell receptor beta chains from a single sample sequenced in a study of T cell changes during pregnancy in multiple sclerosis. Repertoires were generated with immunoSEQ multiplex PCR, while TCRdb's copy carries only in-frame clones and drops some. Among fewer than 75,000 clones listed, about 91% were seen once. Specimen: CD8+ T cells from peripheral blood mononuclear cells, collected before pregnancy. These receptors all come from a female donor with multiple sclerosis, enrolled in a pregnancy study.

The chain uses TRBV7-9 and TRBJ1-2; D ambiguous. Germline CDR1 and CDR2: SEHNR and FQNEAQ (reference sequence). The ends were cut back, 3 bases at V and 6 bases at J, with 8 bases in the middle. The CDR3 has 12 amino acids. CDR3 DNA sequence: TGTGCCAGCAGCTTGTCGGAGGATGGCTACACCTTC. As protein: CASSLSEDGYTF.

This rearrangement joins TRBV5-4 to TRBJ2-2; weak D call: TRBD2 (6 bases). V shed 4 bases and J shed 9 bases, with 16 bases lying between them. The CDR3 is made up of 14 amino acids. Germline CDR1 and CDR2: SGHNT and YYREEE (reference sequence). The DNA for the CDR3 is TGTGCCAGCAGCCCGGGGGTGTACGCGAGGGAGCTGTTTTTT. Its protein is CASSPGVYARELFF.